The T cell receptor (beta chain) under discussion was sequenced for a study of graft-versus-host responses after intestinal transplantation. CDR3 length: 15 amino acids. Germline CDR1 reads SGHRS; CDR2 reads YFSETQ. The V and J ends lost 2 bases and 5 bases respectively, with 14 bases between them. The assay was immunoSEQ multiplex PCR, and TCRdb's table has in-frame clones only and misses some. The repertoire holds over 60,000 clones, with approximately 92% as singletons. The chain carries TRBV5-1 and TRBJ2-4, with D perhaps given as TRBD1 or TRBD2 (5 bases each). Source: bone marrow, taken 700 to 750 days after intestinal transplantation. The sequence was obtained from a human patient who received an intestinal transplant, so some T cells may come from the graft donor. For the CDR3, the DNA is TGCGCCAGCAGCTTTGTTGCAGGGACCGAAAACATTCAGTACTTC. This sequence encodes CASSFVAGTENIQYF.